The TCR beta chain under discussion was sequenced for a study of blood T cell repertoires in COVID-19. CDR1 is SGHRS, CDR2 YFSETQ, per germline. The CDR3 consists of 14 residues. V dropped 0 bases and J dropped 6 bases, with 9 bases sitting between them. This clone has a single count. TCRdb's table, derived via immunoSEQ multiplex PCR, lists solely in-frame clones and lacks some. This repertoire shows approximately 350,000 clones, around 91% found once; its top ten account for under 3.5%. This sequence joins TRBV5-1 and TRBJ2-2; a weak D match, TRBD2 (7 bases). Sequencing was done on a sample of peripheral blood. The TCR originated in a woman aged 18-35 years who had recovered from COVID-19. CDR3 sequence reads: CASSLAGGSGELFF. In nucleotides, the CDR3 is TGCGCCAGCAGCTTGGCGGGGGGCTCCGGGGAGCTGTTTTTT.